Sequencing of this T cell receptor (beta chain) was carried out in a study of early T cells in non-severe SARS-CoV-2 infection. Trimming cost V 6 bases and J 2 bases, with 13 bases left between them. This CDR3 has 15 residues. Using its own MiXCR run on the 5' RACE reads, TCRdb lists one record per CDR3 protein. The table shows some 70,000 distinct CDR3 sequences, with 9.1% occurring only once. This clonotype has just one count. This clonotype originated in an adult who was a healthcare worker with PCR-confirmed SARS-CoV-2 infection or an uninfected control (not recorded which). The genes are TRBV12-3 or TRBV12-4 and TRBJ2-2, with D possibly TRBD2 on 6 matching bases. Sequencing input: whole blood. Here the CDR3 reads CASSYSGTNTGELFF. Here the CDR3 DNA reads TGTGCCAGCAGCTACTCCGGGACTAACACCGGGGAGCTGTTTTTT.